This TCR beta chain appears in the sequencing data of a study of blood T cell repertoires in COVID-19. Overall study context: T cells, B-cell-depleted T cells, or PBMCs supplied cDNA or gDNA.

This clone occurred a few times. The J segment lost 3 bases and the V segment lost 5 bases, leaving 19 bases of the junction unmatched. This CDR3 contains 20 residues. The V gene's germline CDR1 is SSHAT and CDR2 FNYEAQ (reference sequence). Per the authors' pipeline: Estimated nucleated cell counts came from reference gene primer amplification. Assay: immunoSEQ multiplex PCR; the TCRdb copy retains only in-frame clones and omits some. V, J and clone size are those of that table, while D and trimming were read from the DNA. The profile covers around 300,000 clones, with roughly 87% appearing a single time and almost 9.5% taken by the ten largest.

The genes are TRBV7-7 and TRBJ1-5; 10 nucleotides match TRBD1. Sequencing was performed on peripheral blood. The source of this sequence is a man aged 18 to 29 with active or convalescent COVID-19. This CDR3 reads CASSRIWRGQGPTINQPQHF. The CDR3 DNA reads TGTGCCAGCAGCCGCATTTGGCGGGGACAGGGGCCTACAATCAATCAGCCCCAGCATTTT.